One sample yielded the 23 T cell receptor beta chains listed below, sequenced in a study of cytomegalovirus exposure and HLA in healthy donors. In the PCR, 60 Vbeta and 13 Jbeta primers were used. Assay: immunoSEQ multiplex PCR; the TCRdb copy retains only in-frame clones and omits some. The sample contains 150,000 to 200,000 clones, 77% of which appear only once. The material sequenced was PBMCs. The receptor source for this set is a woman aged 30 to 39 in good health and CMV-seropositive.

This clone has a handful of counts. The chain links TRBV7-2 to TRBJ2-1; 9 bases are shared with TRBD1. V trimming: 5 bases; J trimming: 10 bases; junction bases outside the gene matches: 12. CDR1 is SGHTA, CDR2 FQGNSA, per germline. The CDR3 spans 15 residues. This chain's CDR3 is CASSIGQGWGTEQFF. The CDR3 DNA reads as TGTGCCAGCAGCATCGGACAGGGGTGGGGGACCGAGCAGTTCTTC. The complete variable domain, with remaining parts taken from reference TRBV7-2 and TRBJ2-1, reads GAGVSQSPSNKVTEKGKDVELRCDPISGHTALYWYRQSLGQGLEFLIYFQGNSAPDKSGLPSDRFSAERTGGSVSTLTIQRTQQEDSAVYLCASSIGQGWGTEQFFGPGTRLTVL.

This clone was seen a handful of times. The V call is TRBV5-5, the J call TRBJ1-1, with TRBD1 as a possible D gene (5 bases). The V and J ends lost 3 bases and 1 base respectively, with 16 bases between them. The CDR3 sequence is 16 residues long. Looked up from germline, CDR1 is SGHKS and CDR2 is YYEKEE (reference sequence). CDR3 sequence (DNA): TGTGCCAGCAGCTGGCGAAGTCAGACAGCGAACACTGAAGCTTTCTTT. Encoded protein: CASSWRSQTANTEAFF.

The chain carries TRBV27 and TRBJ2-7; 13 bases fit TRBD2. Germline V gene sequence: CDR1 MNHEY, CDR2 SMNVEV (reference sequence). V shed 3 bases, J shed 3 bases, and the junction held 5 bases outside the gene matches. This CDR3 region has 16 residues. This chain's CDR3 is CASSLSWTSGSYEQYF. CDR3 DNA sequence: TGTGCCAGCAGTTTGTCTTGGACTAGCGGGAGCTACGAGCAGTACTTC.

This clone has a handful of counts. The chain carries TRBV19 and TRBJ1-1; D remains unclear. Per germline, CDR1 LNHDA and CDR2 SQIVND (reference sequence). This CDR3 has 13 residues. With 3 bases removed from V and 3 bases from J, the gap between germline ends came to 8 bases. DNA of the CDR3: TGTGCCAGTAGTATTCCCGGGGACACTGAAGCTTTCTTT. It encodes CASSIPGDTEAFF.

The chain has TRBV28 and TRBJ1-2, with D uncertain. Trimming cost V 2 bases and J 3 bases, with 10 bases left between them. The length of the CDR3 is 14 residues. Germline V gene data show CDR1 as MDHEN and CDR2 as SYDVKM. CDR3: CASSLGQTYYGYTF. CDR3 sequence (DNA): TGTGCCAGCAGTTTAGGGCAGACATACTATGGCTACACCTTC.

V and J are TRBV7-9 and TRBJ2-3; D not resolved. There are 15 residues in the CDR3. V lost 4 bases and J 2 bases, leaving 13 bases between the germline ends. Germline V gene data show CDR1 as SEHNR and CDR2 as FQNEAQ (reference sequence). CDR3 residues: CASSSRFFSTDTQYF. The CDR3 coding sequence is TGTGCCAGCAGCTCTAGGTTTTTTTCCACAGATACGCAGTATTTT. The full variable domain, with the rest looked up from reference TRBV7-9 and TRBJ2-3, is DTGVSQNPRHKITKRGQNVTFRCDPISEHNRLYWYRQTLGQGPEFLTYFQNEAQLEKSRLLSDRFSAERPKGSFSTLEIQRTEQGDSAMYLCASSSRFFSTDTQYFGPGTRLTVL.

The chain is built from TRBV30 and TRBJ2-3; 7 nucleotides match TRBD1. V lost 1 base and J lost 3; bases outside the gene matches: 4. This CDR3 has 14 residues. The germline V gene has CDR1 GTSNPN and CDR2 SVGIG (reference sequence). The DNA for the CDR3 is TGTGCCTGGAGTGAGGGGGCCGGAACAGATACGCAGTATTTT. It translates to CAWSEGAGTDTQYF. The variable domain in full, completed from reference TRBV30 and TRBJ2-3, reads SQTIHQWPATLVQPVGSPLSLECTVEGTSNPNLYWYRQAAGRGLQLLFYSVGIGQISSEVPQNLSASRPQDRQFILSSKKLLLSDSGFYLCAWSEGAGTDTQYFGPGTRLTVL.

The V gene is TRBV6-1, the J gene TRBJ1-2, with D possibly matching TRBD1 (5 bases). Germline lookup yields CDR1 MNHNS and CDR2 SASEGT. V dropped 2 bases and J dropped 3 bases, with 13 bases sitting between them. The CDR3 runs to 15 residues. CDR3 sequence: CASSEIWGDYYGYTF. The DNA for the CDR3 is TGTGCCAGCAGTGAAATCTGGGGCGATTACTATGGCTACACCTTC.

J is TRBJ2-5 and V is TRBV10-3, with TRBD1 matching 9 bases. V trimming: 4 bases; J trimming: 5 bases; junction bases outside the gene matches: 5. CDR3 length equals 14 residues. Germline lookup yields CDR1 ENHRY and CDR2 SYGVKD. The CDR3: CAISGGQGGETQYF. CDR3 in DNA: TGTGCCATCAGTGGGGGACAGGGAGGGGAGACCCAGTACTTC.

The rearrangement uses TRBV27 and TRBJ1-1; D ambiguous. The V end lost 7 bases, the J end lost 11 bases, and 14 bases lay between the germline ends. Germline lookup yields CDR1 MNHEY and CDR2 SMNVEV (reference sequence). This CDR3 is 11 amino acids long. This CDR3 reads CASISSSRAFF. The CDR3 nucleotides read TGTGCCAGCATTTCCTCGAGCCGTGCTTTCTTT.

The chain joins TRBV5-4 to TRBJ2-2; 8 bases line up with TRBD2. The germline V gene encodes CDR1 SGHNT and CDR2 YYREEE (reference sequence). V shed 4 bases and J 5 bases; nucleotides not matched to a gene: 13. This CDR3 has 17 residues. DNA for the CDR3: TGTGCCAGCAGCCCAGAGCGGGGGCTCGAGTCAACCGGGGAGCTGTTTTTT. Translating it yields CASSPERGLESTGELFF.

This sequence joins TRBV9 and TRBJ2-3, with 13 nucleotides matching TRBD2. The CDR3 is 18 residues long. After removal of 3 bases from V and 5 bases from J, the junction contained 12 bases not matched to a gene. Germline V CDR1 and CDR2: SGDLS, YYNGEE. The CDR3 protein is CASSDQTSGRPGGDTQYF. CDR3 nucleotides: TGTGCCAGCAGCGACCAGACTAGCGGGAGGCCGGGGGGAGATACGCAGTATTTT.

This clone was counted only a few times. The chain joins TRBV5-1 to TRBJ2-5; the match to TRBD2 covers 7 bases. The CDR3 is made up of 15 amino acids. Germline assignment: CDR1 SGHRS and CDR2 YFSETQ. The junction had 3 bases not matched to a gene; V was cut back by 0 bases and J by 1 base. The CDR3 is CASSLETSFQETQYF. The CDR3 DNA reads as TGCGCCAGCAGCTTGGAGACTAGCTTCCAAGAGACCCAGTACTTC.

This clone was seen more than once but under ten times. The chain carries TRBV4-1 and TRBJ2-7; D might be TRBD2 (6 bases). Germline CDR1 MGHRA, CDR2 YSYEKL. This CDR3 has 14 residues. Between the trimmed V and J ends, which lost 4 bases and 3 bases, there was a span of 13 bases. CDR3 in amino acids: CASSLSSANYEQYF. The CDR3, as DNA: TGCGCCAGCAGCCTATCTAGCGCAAACTACGAGCAGTACTTC.

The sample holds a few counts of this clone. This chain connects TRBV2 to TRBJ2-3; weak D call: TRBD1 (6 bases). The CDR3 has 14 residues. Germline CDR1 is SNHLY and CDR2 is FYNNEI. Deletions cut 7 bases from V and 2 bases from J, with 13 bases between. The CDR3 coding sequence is TGTGCCAGCAAAAGGGACAAATACACAGATACGCAGTATTTT. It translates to CASKRDKYTDTQYF.

Here the CDR3 reads CASSAVAGGPYEQYF. CDR3 DNA: TGTGCCAGCAGCGCCGTAGCGGGAGGGCCCTACGAGCAGTACTTC. The chain employs TRBV14 and TRBJ2-7; 11 bases agree with TRBD2. Trimming at V came to 5 bases and at J to 2 bases, leaving 5 bases not matched to a gene. Germline CDR1 SGHDN, CDR2 FVKESK. The CDR3 is 15 residues long. Using reference TRBV14 and TRBJ2-7 for the parts outside the CDR3, the full variable domain is EAGVTQFPSHSVIEKGQTVTLRCDPISGHDNLYWYRRVMGKEIKFLLHFVKESKQDESGMPNNRFLAERTGGTYSTLKVQPAELEDSGVYFCASSAVAGGPYEQYFGPGTRLTVT.

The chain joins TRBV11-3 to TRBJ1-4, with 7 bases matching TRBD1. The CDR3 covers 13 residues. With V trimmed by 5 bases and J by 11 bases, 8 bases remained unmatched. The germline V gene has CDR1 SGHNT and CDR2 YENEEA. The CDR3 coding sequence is TGTGCCAGCAGCGTCGAGGGGGCGGGGAAACTGTTTTTT. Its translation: CASSVEGAGKLFF.

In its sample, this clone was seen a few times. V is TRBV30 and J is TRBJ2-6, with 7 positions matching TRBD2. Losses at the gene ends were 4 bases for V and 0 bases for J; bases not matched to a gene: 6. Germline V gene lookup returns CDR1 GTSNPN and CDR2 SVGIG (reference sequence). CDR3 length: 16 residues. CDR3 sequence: CAWKWGGNSGANVLTF. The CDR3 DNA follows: TGTGCCTGGAAGTGGGGGGGAAACTCTGGGGCCAACGTCCTGACTTTC.

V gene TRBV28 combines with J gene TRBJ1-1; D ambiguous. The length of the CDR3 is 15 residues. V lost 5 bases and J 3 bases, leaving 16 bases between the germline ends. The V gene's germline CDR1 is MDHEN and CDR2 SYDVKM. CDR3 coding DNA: TGTGCCAGCAGTCCCCACGAGGGCGGATACACTGAAGCTTTCTTT. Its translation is CASSPHEGGYTEAFF.

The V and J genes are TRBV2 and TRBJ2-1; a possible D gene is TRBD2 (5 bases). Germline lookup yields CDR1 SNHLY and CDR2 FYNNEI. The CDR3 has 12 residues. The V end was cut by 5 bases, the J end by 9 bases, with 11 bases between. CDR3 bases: TGTGCCAGCAGTATCGCGGGCGCTGAGCAGTTCTTC. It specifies CASSIAGAEQFF. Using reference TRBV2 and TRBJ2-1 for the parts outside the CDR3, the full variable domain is EPEVTQTPSHQVTQMGQEVILRCVPISNHLYFYWYRQILGQKVEFLVSFYNNEISEKSEIFDDQFSVERPDGSNFTLKIRSTKLEDSAMYFCASSIAGAEQFFGPGTRLTVL.

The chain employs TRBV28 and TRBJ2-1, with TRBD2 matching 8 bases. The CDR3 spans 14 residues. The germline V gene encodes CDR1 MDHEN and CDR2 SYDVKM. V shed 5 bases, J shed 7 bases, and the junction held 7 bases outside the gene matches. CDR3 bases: TGTGCCAGCAGTAGGACTAGCCTAGTAAATGAGCAGTTCTTC. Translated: CASSRTSLVNEQFF.

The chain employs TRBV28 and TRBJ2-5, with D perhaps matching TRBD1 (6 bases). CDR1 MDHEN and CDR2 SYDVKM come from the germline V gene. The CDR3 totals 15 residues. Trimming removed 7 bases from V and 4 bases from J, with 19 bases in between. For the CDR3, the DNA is TGTGCCAGCAAATCGCAACAGGGACGAAGAGAGACCCAGTACTTC. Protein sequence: CASKSQQGRRETQYF.

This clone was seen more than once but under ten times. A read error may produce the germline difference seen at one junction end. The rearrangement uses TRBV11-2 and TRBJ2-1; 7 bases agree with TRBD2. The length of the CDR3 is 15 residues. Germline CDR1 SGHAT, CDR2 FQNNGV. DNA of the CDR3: TGTGCCAGCAGCGCCGGGACTACCTCCTACAATGAGCAGCTCTTC. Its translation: CASSAGTTSYNEQLF.